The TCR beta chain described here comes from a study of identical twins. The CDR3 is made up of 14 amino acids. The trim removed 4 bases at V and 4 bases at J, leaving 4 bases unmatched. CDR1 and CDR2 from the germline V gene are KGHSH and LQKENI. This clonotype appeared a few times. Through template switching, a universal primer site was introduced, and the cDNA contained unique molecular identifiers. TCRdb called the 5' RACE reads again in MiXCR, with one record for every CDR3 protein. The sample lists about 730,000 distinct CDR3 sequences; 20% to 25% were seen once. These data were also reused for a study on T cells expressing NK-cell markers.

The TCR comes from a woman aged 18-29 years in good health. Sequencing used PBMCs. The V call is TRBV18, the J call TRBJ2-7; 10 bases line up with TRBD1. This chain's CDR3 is CASSQDRGMYEQYF. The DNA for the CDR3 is TGTGCCAGCTCACAGGACAGGGGGATGTACGAGCAGTACTTC.